This T cell receptor (beta chain) comes out of a study of T cells after yellow fever vaccination (dated by TCRdb to between 2018 and 2021). Looking at the study overall: The SMART-Seq v4 Ultra Low Input RNA kit was used to prepare libraries from fractions with low cell numbers. Two healthy male donors, one aged 18 to 30 and one aged 30 to 40 years, were included in the cohort. To follow T-cell clones before and after primary and booster YFV17D yellow fever vaccination, bulk TCR alpha and beta repertoires were sequenced over time. Blood was drawn at multiple timepoints before and after primary and secondary immunization, with bulk PBMC replicates and cell subsets isolated. Study-level results and caveats: After the booster, most of the clones that had expanded following primary vaccination were detected again (just under 97% of CD4 and roughly nine tenths of CD8), which suggests that memory was broadly maintained. A small fraction of clonotypes showed up in both the CD4 and CD8 compartments, probably as a result of convergent recombination. Compared with the primary T-cell response, the secondary T-cell response was weaker but faster, peaking on day 5 rather than day 15. Only a couple of donors were included in the study, so the extent to which the findings can be generalized is limited. Because abundant contaminating clonotypes from the bulk population could be contained in FACS-sorted repertoires, computational filtering was required.

TCR cDNA was made using 5'RACE template switching, a step that added a universal primer site and unique molecular identifiers. Priming for cDNA synthesis came from both the TCR alpha and TCR beta constant segments. Library amplification involved two PCR steps, and the second step added sample barcodes and sequencing adapters. Sequencing of the libraries was done on either Illumina HiSeq 2500 (2x100 bp) or NovaSeq (2x150 bp). Per the source publication's procedure: MIGEC was used to demultiplex reads and collapse the reads into UMI consensus sequences, and MiXCR was used for V(D)J alignment. Using edgeR on replicate PBMC samples, clonotypes were called vaccine-responding if FDR was below 0.01 and the log2 fold change was above 5 up to day 15. Bulk clonotypes were assigned CD4 or CD8 identity according to which sequenced CD4 or CD8 repertoire held them at higher abundance. TCRdb reanalyzed the raw reads on its own, using fastp at Q25 for trimming and MiXCR for clone calling, and kept in-frame beta chains. Records with the same CDR3 protein are collapsed into one entry carrying the most frequent genes and DNA. V and J calls and clone size were set by TCRdb, not the authors. For this sample there are about 50,000 distinct CDR3 sequences; around 6.5% appear just once. In total, the top ten clones hold less than 45% of the sample.

Deletion took 6 bases off V and 7 bases off J, with a span of 7 bases between the germline ends. The CDR3 numbers 10 residues from cysteine through phenylalanine. Of the read, only the CDR3 DNA is kept; its 30 bases are in frame from base 1. Per the germline V gene (reference sequence), DFQATT is the CDR1 and SNEGSKA is the CDR2. The treatment or condition label here, explained by the study, means: live attenuated yellow fever vaccine strain. A standard Ficoll-Paque protocol was used to isolate PBMCs from peripheral blood. Dynabeads CD4 and CD8 positive selection kits were used to isolate the CD4 and CD8 T-cell fractions. TriZol was used to extract RNA from bulk PBMCs, CD4 and CD8 fractions, and dextramer-positive and dextramer-negative fractions. This clonotype was observed a few times. There is no known antigen for this receptor. The record has no base qualities; no much larger clone is one base away.

This chain is built from TRBV20-1 and TRBJ2-1; the D gene is unclear. Sample: CD8+ T cells sorted from PBMCs, taken on the day of the first yellow fever vaccination. This TCR was recovered from a man aged 18 to 35 who received the YFV17D yellow fever vaccine. The DNA is TGCAGTGCGGGCTGGAATGAGCAGTTCTTC. Its coded protein is CSAGWNEQFF.